Following are 12 T cell receptor beta chains from one sample sequenced in a study of vaccination and CD4 T cells after COVID-19. Treatment here: roughly 11-day PBMC culture with coronavirus spike peptide pools or control peptides (ViraFEST assay). No antigen has been identified for these receptors. CD4+ T cells that had been cultured provided DNA sequenced with the Oncomine TCR Beta short-read assay. TCRdb itself ran the PCR reads through MiXCR, one entry per CDR3 protein. The data hold around 4,400 distinct CDR3 sequences, with roughly 19% observed a single time. Sequences were obtained from CD4+ T cells from blood, cultured in vitro. The receptor set was obtained from a human donor who had recovered from COVID-19.

The chain employs TRBV12-3 or TRBV12-4 and TRBJ2-5; D not certain. The CDR3 loop spans 11 amino acids. Trimming removed 3 bases from V and 7 bases from J, with 6 bases in between. The CDR3 DNA follows: TGTGCCAGCAGTTTCGATCGGACCCAGTACTTC. This sequence encodes CASSFDRTQYF.

This clonotype occurred a few times. This chain connects TRBV21-1 to TRBJ2-7; TRBD1, the D gene given by the table, was not confirmed from the DNA. TRBV21-1 is shown as a pseudogene. The CDR3 runs 16 residues. The CDR3 nucleotides read TGTGCCAGCAGCAAAGCAGGGGCAGGTTCCCCCTACGAGCAGTACTTC. It specifies CASSKAGAGSPYEQYF.

J is TRBJ2-3 and V is TRBV6-2 or TRBV6-3; 9 bases agree with TRBD2. The CDR3 runs 17 residues. The germline V gene encodes CDR1 MNHEY and CDR2 SVGEGT. With V trimmed by 6 bases and J by 4 bases, 14 bases remained unmatched. CDR3 residues: CASRPRPAGGLSDTQYF. The CDR3 DNA sequence: TGTGCCAGCAGACCCCGCCCGGCGGGGGGGCTATCAGATACGCAGTATTTT.

The chain carries TRBV5-1 and TRBJ1-2; the match to TRBD1 covers 7 bases. The CDR3 has 13 residues. The germline CDR1 and CDR2 sequences are SGHRS and YFSETQ. With V trimmed by 4 bases and J by 4 bases, 4 bases remained unmatched. CDR3 DNA: TGCGCCAGCAGCCCCGACAGGGTCTATGGCTACACCTTC. Its translation: CASSPDRVYGYTF. Complete variable domain (other parts from reference TRBV5-1 and TRBJ1-2): KAGVTQTPRYLIKTRGQQVTLSCSPISGHRSVSWYQQTPGQGLQFLFEYFSETQRNKGNFPGRFSGRQFSNSRSEMNVSTLELGDSALYLCASSPDRVYGYTFGSGTRLTVV.

This clonotype was seen a few times. The CDR3 sequence is CASAAGGGFNYGYTF. The CDR3 DNA sequence: TGTGCCAGCGCCGCCGGCGGTGGGTTTAACTATGGCTACACCTTC. The rearrangement links TRBV6-1 to TRBJ1-2, with unresolved D. The CDR3 runs 15 residues. With 8 bases removed from V and 1 base from J, the gap between germline ends came to 17 bases. Germline CDR1 and CDR2: MNHNS and SASEGT.

This clonotype was picked up a small number of times. The V and J genes are TRBV5-1 and TRBJ1-1; the D gene is possibly TRBD1 (6 bases). V lost 3 bases and J lost 3, with 9 bases in between. Germline V gene sequence: CDR1 SGHRS, CDR2 YFSETQ. The CDR3 length is 13 residues. This chain's CDR3 is CASSSTGYTEAFF. The CDR3 DNA sequence: TGCGCCAGCAGCTCTACAGGGTACACTGAAGCTTTCTTT. Based on the CDR3 plus reference TRBV5-1 and TRBJ1-1, the full variable domain is KAGVTQTPRYLIKTRGQQVTLSCSPISGHRSVSWYQQTPGQGLQFLFEYFSETQRNKGNFPGRFSGRQFSNSRSEMNVSTLELGDSALYLCASSSTGYTEAFFGQGTRLTVV.

V and J are TRBV12-3 or TRBV12-4 and TRBJ1-1, with TRBD1 identical over 8 bases. The CDR3 is made up of 14 amino acids. V lost 6 bases, J lost 5 bases, and 8 bases stayed unmatched. CDR3 in DNA: TGTGCCAGCAGCTATGGGACAGGTGCGACTGAAGCTTTCTTT. As protein: CASSYGTGATEAFF.

This clonotype is medium-sized within its sample. This chain links TRBV7-9 with TRBJ1-3; D is uncertain. V shed 3 bases and J shed 0 bases, with 3 bases lying between them. The CDR3 has 13 amino acids. Germline CDR1 is SEHNR and CDR2 is FQNEAQ (reference sequence). The CDR3 region is CASSLSSGNTIYF. DNA of the CDR3: TGTGCCAGCAGCTTGAGCTCTGGAAACACCATATATTTT.

This clonotype was observed a few times. The CDR3 is CASSYSNRGYGYTF. The CDR3 nucleotides read TGTGCCAGCAGTTACTCGAACAGGGGCTATGGCTACACCTTC. V usage is TRBV6-2 or TRBV6-3 and J usage is TRBJ1-2, with 7 bases that match TRBD1. The CDR3 spans 14 residues. The trim removed 0 bases at V and 4 bases at J, leaving 2 bases unmatched. CDR1 is MNHEY and CDR2 is SVGEGT in the germline V gene.

The genes are TRBV5-1 and TRBJ1-2; D unresolved. V lost 6 bases and J 7 bases, leaving 10 bases between the germline ends. Germline V gene sequence: CDR1 SGHRS, CDR2 YFSETQ. This CDR3 region has 11 residues. The CDR3 DNA is TGCGCCAGCAAGTTAGAGGGTGGCTACACCTTC. It specifies CASKLEGGYTF.

This clonotype occurred a few times. The chain employs TRBV5-4 and TRBJ1-2; 9 nucleotides agree with TRBD1. The V segment lost 3 bases and the J segment 8 bases; nucleotides outside the gene matches: 5. Germline assignment: CDR1 SGHNT and CDR2 YYREEE (reference sequence). The CDR3 runs 13 residues. The CDR3 DNA is TGTGCCAGCAGCTGGGACAGGGACCTCGGCTACACCTTC. It is translated as CASSWDRDLGYTF. Using reference TRBV5-4 and TRBJ1-2 for the parts outside the CDR3, the full variable domain is ETGVTQSPTHLIKTRGQQVTLRCSSQSGHNTVSWYQQALGQGPQFIFQYYREEENGRGNFPPRFSGLQFPNYSSELNVNALELDDSALYLCASSWDRDLGYTFGSGTRLTVV.

CDR3 amino acids: CASRIVGVSYGYTF. CDR3 coding DNA: TGTGCCAGCAGGATAGTGGGAGTGTCCTATGGCTACACCTTC. The V gene is TRBV12-3 or TRBV12-4, the J gene TRBJ1-2; no clear D. V was cut by 6 bases and J by 4 bases, with 15 bases left in between. The CDR3 is 14 amino acids.